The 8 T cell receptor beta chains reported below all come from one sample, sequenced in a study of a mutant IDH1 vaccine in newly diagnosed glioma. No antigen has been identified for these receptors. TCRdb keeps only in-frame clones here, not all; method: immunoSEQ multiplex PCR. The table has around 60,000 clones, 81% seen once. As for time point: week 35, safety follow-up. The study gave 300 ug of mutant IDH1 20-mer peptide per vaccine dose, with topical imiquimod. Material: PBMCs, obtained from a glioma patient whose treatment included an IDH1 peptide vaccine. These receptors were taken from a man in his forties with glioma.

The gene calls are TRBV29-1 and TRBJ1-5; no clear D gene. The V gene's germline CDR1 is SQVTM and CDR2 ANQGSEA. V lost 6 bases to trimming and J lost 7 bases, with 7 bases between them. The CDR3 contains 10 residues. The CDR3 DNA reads TGCAGCGTCCCCGTACAGCCCCAGCATTTT. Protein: CSVPVQPQHF.

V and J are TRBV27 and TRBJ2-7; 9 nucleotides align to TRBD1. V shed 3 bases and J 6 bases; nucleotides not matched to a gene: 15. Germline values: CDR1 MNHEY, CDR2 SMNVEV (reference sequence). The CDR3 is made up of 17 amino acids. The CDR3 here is CASSFLRDRVRDSEQYF. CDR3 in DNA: TGTGCCAGCAGTTTTCTCCGGGACAGGGTCAGGGACTCCGAGCAGTACTTC.

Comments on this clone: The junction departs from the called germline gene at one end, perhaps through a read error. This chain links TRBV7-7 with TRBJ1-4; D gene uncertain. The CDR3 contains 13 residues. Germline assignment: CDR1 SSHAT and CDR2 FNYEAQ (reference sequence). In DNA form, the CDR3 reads TGTGCTAGCAGCTTTTCGGTTTTTGAAAAACTGTTTTTT. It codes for CASSFSVFEKLFF. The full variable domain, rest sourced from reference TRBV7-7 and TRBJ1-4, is GAGVSQSPRYKVTKRGQDVTLRCDPISSHATLYWYQQALGQGPEFLTYFNYEAQPDKSGLPSDRFSAERPEGSISTLTIQRTEQRDSAMYRCASSFSVFEKLFFGSGTQLSVL.

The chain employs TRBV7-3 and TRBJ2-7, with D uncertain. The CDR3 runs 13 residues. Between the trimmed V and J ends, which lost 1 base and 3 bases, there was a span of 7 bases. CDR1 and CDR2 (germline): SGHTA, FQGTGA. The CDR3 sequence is CASSLNPNYEQYF. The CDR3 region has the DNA TGTGCCAGCAGCTTAAACCCGAACTACGAGCAGTACTTC.

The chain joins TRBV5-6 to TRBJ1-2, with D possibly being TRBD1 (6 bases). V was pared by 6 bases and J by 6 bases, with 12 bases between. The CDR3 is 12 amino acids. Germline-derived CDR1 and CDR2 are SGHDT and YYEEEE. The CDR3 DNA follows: TGTGCCAGCAACCCTCAGGGGAATGGCTACACCTTC. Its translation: CASNPQGNGYTF.

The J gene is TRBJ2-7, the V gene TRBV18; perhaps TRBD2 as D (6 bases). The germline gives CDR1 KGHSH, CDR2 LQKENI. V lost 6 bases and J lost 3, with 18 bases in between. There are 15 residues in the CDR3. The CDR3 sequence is CASSPTTAGIYEQYF. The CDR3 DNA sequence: TGTGCCAGCTCCCCGACTACCGCGGGAATCTACGAGCAGTACTTC.

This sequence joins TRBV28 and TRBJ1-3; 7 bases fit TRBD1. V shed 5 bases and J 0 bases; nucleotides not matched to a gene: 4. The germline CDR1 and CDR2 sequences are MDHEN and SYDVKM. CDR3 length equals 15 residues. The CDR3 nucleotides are TGTGCCAGCAGTCGACAGGGCACCTCTGGAAACACCATATATTTT. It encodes CASSRQGTSGNTIYF. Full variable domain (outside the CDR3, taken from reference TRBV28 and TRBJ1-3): DVKVTQSSRYLVKRTGEKVFLECVQDMDHENMFWYRQDPGLGLRLIYFSYDVKMKEKGDIPEGYSVSREKKERFSLILESASTNQTSMYLCASSRQGTSGNTIYFGEGSWLTVV.

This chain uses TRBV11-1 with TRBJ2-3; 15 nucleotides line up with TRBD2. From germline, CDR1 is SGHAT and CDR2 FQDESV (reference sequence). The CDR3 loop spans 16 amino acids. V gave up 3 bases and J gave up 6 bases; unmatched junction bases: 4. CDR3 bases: TGTGCCAGCAGCTTCCCGGGACTAGCGGGAGGTGATACGCAGTATTTT. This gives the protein CASSFPGLAGGDTQYF. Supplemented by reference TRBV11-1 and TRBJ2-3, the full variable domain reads EAEVAQSPRYKITEKSQAVAFWCDPISGHATLYWYRQILGQGPELLVQFQDESVVDDSQLPKDRFSAERLKGVDSTLKIQPAELGDSAMYLCASSFPGLAGGDTQYFGPGTRLTVL.